The clone carrying this T cell receptor beta chain appeared a single time. The length of the CDR3 is 13 residues. CDR1 is MNHEY, CDR2 SVGEGT, per germline. V gave up 5 bases and J gave up 3 bases, with 10 bases separating them. The data were obtained in a study of blood T cell repertoires in COVID-19. Background on the study: The cDNA or gDNA used as material had been derived from T cells, B-cell-depleted T cells, or PBMCs.

TCRdb's copy holds only in-frame clones and misses some; the assay was immunoSEQ multiplex PCR. The sample gives just over 300,000 clones, about nine tenths of which show up once; approximately 9% is in the top ten. The genes are TRBV6-2 or TRBV6-3 and TRBJ1-2; D possibly corresponds to TRBD1 (6 bases). Sequenced sample: PBMCs or T cells enriched from blood (not recorded which). The clonotype was recovered from a young woman who had recovered from COVID-19. For the CDR3, the DNA is TGTGCCAGCAGTCTTAACAGGGACTATGGCTACACCTTC. Translating it yields CASSLNRDYGYTF.